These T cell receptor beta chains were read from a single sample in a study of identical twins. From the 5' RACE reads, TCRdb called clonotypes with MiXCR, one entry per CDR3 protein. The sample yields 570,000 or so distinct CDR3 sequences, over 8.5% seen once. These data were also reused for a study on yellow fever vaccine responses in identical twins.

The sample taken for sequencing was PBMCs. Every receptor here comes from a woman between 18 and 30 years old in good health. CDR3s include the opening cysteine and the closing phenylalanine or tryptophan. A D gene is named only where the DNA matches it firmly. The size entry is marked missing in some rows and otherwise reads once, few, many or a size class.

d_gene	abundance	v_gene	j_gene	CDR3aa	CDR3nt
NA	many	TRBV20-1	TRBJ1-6	CSAKYNSPLHF	TGCAGTGCTAAGTATAATTCACCCCTCCACTTT
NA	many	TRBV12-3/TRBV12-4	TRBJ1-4	CASRGYREHGEKLFF	TGTGCCAGCAGGGGATACAGGGAGCACGGTGAAAAACTGTTTTTT
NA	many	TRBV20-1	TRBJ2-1	CSASFGDEQFF	TGCAGTGCTAGTTTTGGAGATGAGCAGTTCTTC
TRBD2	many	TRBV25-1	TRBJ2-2	CASRTTSGLTGELFF	TGTGCCAGCCGAACGACTAGCGGGCTCACCGGGGAGCTGTTTTTT
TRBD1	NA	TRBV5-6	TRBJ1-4	CASSLDRGTNEKLFF	TGTGCCAGCAGCTTGGACAGGGGGACTAATGAAAAACTGTTTTTT
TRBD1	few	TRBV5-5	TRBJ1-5	CASSTGQGINQPQHF	TGTGCCAGCAGCACGGGACAGGGGATCAATCAGCCCCAGCATTTT
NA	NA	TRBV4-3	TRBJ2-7	CASSQEIGYEQYF	TGCGCCAGCAGCCAAGAAATAGGGTACGAGCAGTACTTC
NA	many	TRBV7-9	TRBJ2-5	CASSLGPPETQYF	TGTGCCAGCAGCTTAGGCCCCCCTGAGACCCAGTACTTC
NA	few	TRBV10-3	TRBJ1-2	CAISESESNYGYTF	TGTGCCATCAGTGAATCTGAGTCTAACTATGGCTACACCTTC
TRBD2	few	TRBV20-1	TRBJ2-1	CSVPREGREQFF	TGCAGTGTCCCGCGGGAGGGCCGGGAGCAGTTCTTC
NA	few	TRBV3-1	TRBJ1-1	CASSQSTGRETEAFF	TGTGCCAGCAGCCAAAGTACAGGGCGGGAGACTGAAGCTTTCTTT
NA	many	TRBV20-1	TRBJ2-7	CSAREPKDSCYEQYF	TGCAGTGCTAGAGAACCCAAGGACAGCTGCTACGAGCAGTACTTC
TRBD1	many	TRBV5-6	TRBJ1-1	CARLGEGAPNTEAFF	TGTGCCAGGCTTGGGGAGGGGGCCCCGAACACTGAAGCTTTCTTT
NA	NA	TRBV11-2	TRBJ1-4	CASSLTVTNEKLFF	TGTGCCAGCAGCCTAACGGTCACTAATGAAAAACTGTTTTTT
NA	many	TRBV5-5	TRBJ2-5	CASSLGPAQETQYF	TGTGCCAGCAGCTTGGGACCCGCCCAAGAGACCCAGTACTTC
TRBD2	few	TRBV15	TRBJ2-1	CATSREGASGSNEQFF	TGTGCCACCAGCAGAGAGGGAGCTAGCGGGAGCAATGAGCAGTTCTTC
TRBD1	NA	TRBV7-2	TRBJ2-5	CASSAKTGGSRETQYF	TGTGCCAGCAGCGCTAAGACAGGGGGCTCGAGAGAGACCCAGTACTTC
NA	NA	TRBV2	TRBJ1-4	CASTSEGGNEKLFF	TGTGCCAGCACATCCGAGGGCGGTAATGAAAAACTGTTTTTT
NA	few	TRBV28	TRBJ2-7	CASSLGPFREQYF	TGTGCCAGCAGTTTAGGCCCCTTTCGAGAGCAGTACTTC
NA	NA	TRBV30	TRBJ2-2	CAWSVLKNTGELFF	TGTGCCTGGAGTGTACTGAAGAACACCGGGGAGCTGTTTTTT
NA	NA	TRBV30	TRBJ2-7	CAWSLGTAYEQYF	TGTGCCTGGAGCTTAGGGACGGCTTACGAGCAGTACTTC
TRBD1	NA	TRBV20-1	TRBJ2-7	CSTGTVSSYEQYF	TGCAGTACAGGGACAGTCAGCTCCTACGAGCAGTACTTC
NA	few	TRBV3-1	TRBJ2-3	CASSQETAADTQYF	TGTGCCAGCAGCCAAGAAACAGCGGCAGATACGCAGTATTTT
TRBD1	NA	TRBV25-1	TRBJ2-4	CASSEQGVAKNIQYF	TGTGCCAGCAGTGAACAGGGGGTAGCCAAAAACATTCAGTACTTC
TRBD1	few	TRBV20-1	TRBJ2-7	CSARPTRGEQYF	TGCAGTGCTAGACCGACCAGGGGGGAGCAGTACTTC
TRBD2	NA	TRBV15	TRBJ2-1	CATSKGLAGRYNEQFF	TGTGCCACCAGCAAAGGACTAGCGGGACGATACAATGAGCAGTTCTTC
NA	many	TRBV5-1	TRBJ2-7	CASISAAHYEQYF	TGCGCCAGCATCTCCGCAGCCCACTACGAGCAGTACTTC
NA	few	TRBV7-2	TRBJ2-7	CATRQSSYEQYF	TGTGCAACCAGGCAGAGCTCCTACGAGCAGTACTTC
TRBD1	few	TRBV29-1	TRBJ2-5	CSVAGQGWQETQYF	TGCAGCGTTGCAGGACAGGGGTGGCAAGAGACCCAGTACTTC
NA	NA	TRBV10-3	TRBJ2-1	CATRYDLNEQFF	TGTGCCACCCGGTACGACCTTAATGAGCAGTTCTTC
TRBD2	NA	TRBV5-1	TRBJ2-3	CASSTSWRRGDPTDTQYF	TGCGCCAGCAGCACCAGCTGGAGGCGGGGGGATCCCACAGATACGCAGTATTTT
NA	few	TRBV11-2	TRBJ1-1	CASSGRGGARTEAFF	TGTGCCAGCAGCGGCCGGGGGGGCGCGAGGACTGAAGCTTTCTTT
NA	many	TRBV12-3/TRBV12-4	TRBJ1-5	CASSLLTGSNQPQHF	TGTGCCAGCAGTCTATTGACAGGTAGCAATCAGCCCCAGCATTTT
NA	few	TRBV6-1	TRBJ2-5	CASSPGQSMGETQYF	TGTGCCAGCAGCCCTGGACAGTCCATGGGAGAGACCCAGTACTTC
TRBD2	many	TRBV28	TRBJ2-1	CASPPVPPAGDYNEQFF	TGTGCCAGCCCTCCTGTCCCCCCAGCGGGAGATTACAATGAGCAGTTCTTC
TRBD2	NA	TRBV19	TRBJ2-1	CASTQSTSGRYNEQFF	TGTGCCAGTACCCAATCGACTAGCGGGAGATACAATGAGCAGTTCTTC
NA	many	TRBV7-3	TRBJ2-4	CASSKARKAKNIQYF	TGTGCCAGCAGTAAGGCGAGGAAGGCCAAAAACATTCAGTACTTC
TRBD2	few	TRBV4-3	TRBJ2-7	CASSQIAGGLYEQYF	TGCGCCAGCAGCCAAATAGCGGGAGGGCTCTACGAGCAGTACTTC
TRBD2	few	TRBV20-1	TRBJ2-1	CSAPGLAGGIYNEQFF	TGCAGTGCTCCGGGACTAGCGGGAGGAATCTACAATGAGCAGTTCTTC
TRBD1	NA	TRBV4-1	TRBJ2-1	CASSQGEVDRDYNEQFF	TGCGCCAGCAGCCAGGGGGAAGTGGACAGGGACTACAATGAGCAGTTCTTC
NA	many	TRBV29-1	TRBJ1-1	CSVVRGSFLVPEAFF	TGCAGCGTTGTGAGAGGGTCGTTTTTGGTCCCTGAAGCTTTCTTT
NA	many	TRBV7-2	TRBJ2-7	CASSARVSSYEQYF	TGTGCCAGCAGCGCGCGGGTCAGCTCCTACGAGCAGTACTTC
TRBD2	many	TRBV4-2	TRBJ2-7	CASSQTSGGSYEQYF	TGTGCCAGCAGCCAAACTAGCGGGGGCTCCTACGAGCAGTACTTC
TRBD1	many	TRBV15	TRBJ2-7	CATSRPLGQGWSEQYF	TGTGCCACCAGCAGACCCCTGGGACAGGGTTGGAGCGAGCAGTACTTC
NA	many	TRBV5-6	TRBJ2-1	CASSFQDRPYNEQFF	TGTGCCAGCAGCTTTCAAGACAGACCCTACAATGAGCAGTTCTTC
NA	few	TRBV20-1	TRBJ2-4	CSARGTTLAKNIQYF	TGCAGTGCTAGAGGAACTACGCTAGCCAAAAACATTCAGTACTTC
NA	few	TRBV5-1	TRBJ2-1	CASSWRRPYNEQFF	TGCGCCAGCAGTTGGCGGAGACCTTACAATGAGCAGTTCTTC
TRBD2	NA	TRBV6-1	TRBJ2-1	CASRPTGLAPLNEQFF	TGTGCCAGCAGACCCACGGGACTAGCCCCGTTGAATGAGCAGTTCTTC
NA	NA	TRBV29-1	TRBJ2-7	CSVEGVYEQYF	TGCAGCGTTGAAGGTGTCTACGAGCAGTACTTC
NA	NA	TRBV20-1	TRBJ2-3	CSAPPKGGHTDTQYF	TGCAGTGCCCCGCCCAAGGGGGGTCACACAGATACGCAGTATTTT
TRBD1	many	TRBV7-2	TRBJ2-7	CASSLRDRGHLPYEQYF	TGTGCCAGCAGCTTACGGGACAGGGGCCACCTACCCTACGAGCAGTACTTC